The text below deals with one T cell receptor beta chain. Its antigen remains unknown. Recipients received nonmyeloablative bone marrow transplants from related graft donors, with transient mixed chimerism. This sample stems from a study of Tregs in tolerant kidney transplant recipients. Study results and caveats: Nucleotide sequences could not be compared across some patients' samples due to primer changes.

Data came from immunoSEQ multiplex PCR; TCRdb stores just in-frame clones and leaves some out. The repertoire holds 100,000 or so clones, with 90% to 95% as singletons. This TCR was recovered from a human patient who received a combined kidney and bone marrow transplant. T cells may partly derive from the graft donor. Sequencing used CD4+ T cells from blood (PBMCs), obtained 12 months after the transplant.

The CDR3 protein is CASSLGQGLYTEAFF. In nucleotides, the CDR3 is TGCGCCAGCAGCTTGGGACAGGGGTTGTACACTGAAGCTTTCTTT. The chain is built from TRBV5-1 and TRBJ1-1, with 8 bases that match TRBD1. After removal of 0 bases from V and 3 bases from J, the junction contained 4 bases not matched to a gene. The CDR3 has 15 amino acids. Germline CDR1 is SGHRS and CDR2 is YFSETQ.